This T cell receptor beta chain derives from a study of shared clonotypes between healthy human individuals. Germline V gene data show CDR1 as SNHLY and CDR2 as FYNNEI. CDR3 length: 14 amino acids. The V and J ends lost 2 bases and 0 bases respectively, with 8 bases between them. Sequencing was performed with immunoSEQ multiplex PCR; in TCRdb, only in-frame clones are kept and a portion is missing. In the table there are about 820,000 clones, 85% to 95% of which are singletons. CD45RO-negative, CCR7-selected cells formed the naive CD8 fraction, which excluded terminally differentiated effector memory CD45RA+ cells.

This receptor was identified in a man aged 30 to 45 in good health. Sequences were obtained from naive CD8+ T cells sorted from blood. The rearrangement uses TRBV2 and TRBJ2-7; D not resolved. The CDR3 here is CASSEYRASYEQYF. In DNA, the CDR3 is TGTGCCAGCAGTGAATATAGGGCCTCCTACGAGCAGTACTTC.